Included here is one TCR beta chain sequence, with context. This clone has only a few counts. This clone's antigen is unknown. Qualities for individual bases were not recorded, and no much larger clone is one base off. Collaborating institutions collected whole blood in K2EDTA tubes following their own protocols. For TCRbeta analysis, collaborator samples were shipped as frozen whole blood, as isolated PBMCs, or as DNA extracted from either sample type. The data were taken from a study of blood T cell repertoires in COVID-19 (dated by TCRdb to 2020 to 2022). For the study in its entirety: Collaborator samples came from the United States, Italy and Spain and covered acute and convalescent phases of COVID-19. The material from the prospective study consisted of cDNA or gDNA derived from T cells, B-cell-depleted T cells, or PBMCs. The dataset comprised deeply sampled blood TCRbeta repertoires from subjects exposed to, actively infected with, or recovered from COVID-19. The repertoires were released in a freely available public database intended as a resource for research on the immune response to SARS-CoV-2. The samples were drawn from two sources: the first 160 participants of the ongoing ImmuneRACE study, and over 950 subjects contributed by 6 global collaborators. A de-identified subject ID, COVID-19 status, age in years and sex were almost always included in the sample metadata. Where available, HLA class I and class II types were taken from metadata supplied by the sample provider and were not determined by assay-based typing.

TCRbeta CDR3 regions were amplified from genomic DNA using the immunoSEQ Assay, a bias-controlled multiplex PCR. The authors' analysis ran thus. The number of nucleated cells in each sample was estimated by amplification of reference gene primers within the assay. To quantify the absolute abundance of each unique TCRbeta CDR3 rearrangement, sequence reads were collapsed and filtered. For each sample, productive Simpson clonality was calculated as the square root of Simpson's diversity index over productive rearrangements. The table was pulled from immuneACCESS by TCRdb, which kept in-frame rearrangements only. Such tables lose some clones; where checked, under half of the loss comes from unresolved V genes, and the rest has no known cause. V and J calls and clone size are those listed in that table; D and trimming were worked out from the DNA. The sample table holds about 43,000 clones, of which roughly four fifths were seen once. The ten largest clones add up to roughly a quarter of the sample.

General findings and caveats noted by the study authors: How much clinical and demographic metadata was included differed by source and by participant, and the metadata was provided uncurated.

Sequencing input: peripheral blood. This receptor was taken from a woman aged 55-70 years with acute or convalescent COVID-19.

The CDR3 reads as follows: CSVDDGAFQETQYF. The bases read TGCAGCGTTGACGACGGAGCCTTCCAAGAGACCCAGTACTTC. The chain employs TRBV29-1 and TRBJ2-5, with the identity of the D gene unclear. The germline ends are 12 bases apart after V is trimmed by 3 bases and J by 1 base. From the cysteine through the phenylalanine, the CDR3 covers 14 amino acids. The CDR3 DNA has 42 bases and is translated from base 1. Sequences SQVTM (CDR1) and ANQGSEA (CDR2) are obtained from the germline V gene.